A single sample gave rise to the 25 T cell receptor beta chains below, sequenced in a study of blood T cells in healthy people across ages. PCR was performed a second time for about 7 to 11 cycles using a sample-barcoded 5' primer and a J-beta primer mix. A single record per CDR3 protein comes from TCRdb applying MiXCR to the 5' RACE reads. The table lists 600,000 or so distinct CDR3 sequences, 20% to 25% of them singletons. Source material: blood. All receptors come from a man between 65 and 85 years old in good health.

The chain combines TRBV27 with TRBJ2-7; 10 nucleotides match TRBD2. The length of the CDR3 is 15 residues. The ends lost 3 bases at V and 4 bases at J; junction bases unmatched: 6. Germline loops: CDR1 MNHEY, CDR2 SMNVEV (reference sequence). CDR3 in amino acids: CASSLASGRMYEQYF. CDR3 DNA sequence: TGTGCCAGCAGTTTGGCTAGCGGGAGAATGTACGAGCAGTACTTC.

The CDR3 spells CASSLSARTDTQYF. The CDR3 nucleotides read TGTGCCAGCAGTCTTAGCGCTCGCACAGATACGCAGTATTTT. The chain couples TRBV6-6 to TRBJ2-3; weak D call: TRBD2 (5 bases). The CDR3 consists of 14 residues. Trimming took 5 bases from V and 1 from J, leaving 10 bases between them. The germline V gene has CDR1 MNHNY and CDR2 SVGAGI (reference sequence).

A word on this clonotype: It may be a read error: a sequence one base away is much more abundant. In nucleotides, the CDR3 is TGTGCCAGCTCACCACATGAGGAGGGATATGGGTTCTTC. It codes for CASSPHEEGYGFF. The chain has TRBV18 and TRBJ2-1; weak D call: TRBD2 (6 bases). The germline V and J ends were trimmed by 1 base and 15 bases, with 16 bases remaining between them. Germline CDR1 KGHSH, CDR2 LQKENI. The CDR3 is made up of 13 amino acids.

This sequence joins TRBV7-2 and TRBJ2-5; tentative D call: TRBD2 (6 bases). CDR1 and CDR2 from the germline V gene are SGHTA and FQGNSA. The CDR3 totals 14 residues. V was cut by 1 base and J by 7 bases, with 13 bases left in between. Here the CDR3 reads CASSLGTNLVTQYF. The CDR3 bases are TGTGCCAGCAGCTTAGGGACTAATCTGGTGACCCAGTACTTC.

V and J are TRBV6-2 or TRBV6-3 and TRBJ1-5; 7 nucleotides agree with TRBD1. J was trimmed by 9 bases and V by 6 bases; bases with no gene match: 8. This CDR3 is built from 13 residues. Per germline, CDR1 MNHEY and CDR2 SVGEGT. CDR3 residues: CASRDRSGRPQHF. As DNA, the CDR3 is TGTGCCAGCAGGGACAGGTCAGGGCGGCCCCAGCATTTT.

To note about this clonotype: The junction differs from germline at one of its ends, possibly a read error. V usage is TRBV2 and J usage is TRBJ2-7; tentatively, D is TRBD2 (5 bases). The CDR3 runs to 16 residues. Looked up from germline, CDR1 is SNHLY and CDR2 is FYNNEI. The CDR3 nucleotides read TGCGCCAGCAGTTCCGGCGCGGGTACGGCGCGGAACGAGCAGTACTTC. Its protein is CASSSGAGTARNEQYF.

The table lists this clonotype with a few counts. The rearrangement links TRBV7-9 to TRBJ1-6, with 9 bases that match TRBD1. Germline V gene data show CDR1 as SEHNR and CDR2 as FQNEAQ (reference sequence). This CDR3 has 16 amino acids. Trimming took 5 bases from V and 9 from J; bases not matched to a gene: 11. The CDR3 sequence is CASSQGSGTGSSPLHF. Here the CDR3 DNA reads TGTGCCAGCAGCCAAGGGTCCGGGACAGGGAGTTCACCCCTCCACTTT.

This clonotype was picked up many times. The chain links TRBV18 to TRBJ1-1; TRBD1 agrees at 7 bases. CDR1 is KGHSH and CDR2 is LQKENI in the germline V gene. V lost 3 bases and J lost 4; bases outside the gene matches: 14. The CDR3 length is 17 residues. The DNA of the CDR3 is TGTGCCAGCTCACCTCCGCTTCGACAGGGAGGTTCCACTGAAGCTTTCTTT. As protein: CASSPPLRQGGSTEAFF.

The V and J genes are TRBV6-2 or TRBV6-3 and TRBJ2-2; tentative D call: TRBD1 (5 bases). The CDR3 has 15 residues. V was cut by 5 bases and J by 1 base, with 11 bases left in between. Germline-derived CDR1 and CDR2 are MNHEY and SVGEGT. CDR3 loop: CASSNPTENTGELFF. The CDR3 bases are TGTGCCAGCAGTAACCCGACAGAGAACACCGGGGAGCTGTTTTTT.

The chain has TRBV29-1 and TRBJ2-5; TRBD1 is a possible D gene (6 bases). CDR3 length: 13 amino acids. Germline assignment: CDR1 SQVTM and CDR2 ANQGSEA. Trimming shortened V by 6 bases and J by 4 bases, and 15 bases separated the two germline ends. Here the CDR3 DNA reads TGCAGCGTAGAAAGGACAGTCGGAGAGACCCAGTACTTC. As protein: CSVERTVGETQYF. The variable domain in full, with the rest retrieved from reference TRBV29-1 and TRBJ2-5, is SAVISQKPSRDICQRGTSLTIQCQVDSQVTMMFWYRQQPGQSLTLIATANQGSEATYESGFVIDKFPISRPNLTFSTLTVSNMSPEDSSIYLCSVERTVGETQYFGPGTRLLVL.

This chain's CDR3 is CASSLGSSPADTQYF. The CDR3 DNA follows: TGTGCCAGCAGCTTAGGATCATCCCCTGCAGATACGCAGTATTTT. The V and J genes are TRBV11-2 and TRBJ2-3; D is uncertain. The V and J ends lost 1 base and 4 bases respectively, with 12 bases between them. The CDR3 length is 15 residues. CDR1 is SGHAT and CDR2 is FQNNGV in the germline V gene.

This clonotype turned up a few times. V gene TRBV20-1 combines with J gene TRBJ1-1; 12 bases agree with TRBD1. The junction had 9 bases not matched to a gene; V was cut back by 3 bases and J by 1 base. Germline CDR1 is DFQATT and CDR2 is SNEGSKA (reference sequence). The CDR3 spans 17 residues. The CDR3 protein is CSASLGTGGFSNTEAFF. CDR3 coding DNA: TGCAGTGCTAGTTTGGGGACAGGGGGCTTTTCGAACACTGAAGCTTTCTTT.

The chain is built from TRBV10-3 and TRBJ1-1; 10 bases agree with TRBD1. The CDR3 contains 15 residues. The V segment lost 6 bases and the J segment 5 bases; nucleotides outside the gene matches: 9. The germline CDR1 and CDR2 sequences are ENHRY and SYGVKD. The CDR3 protein is CAISANDRGRTEAFF. CDR3 sequence (DNA): TGTGCCATCAGCGCAAACGACAGGGGGCGAACTGAAGCTTTCTTT.

The chain combines TRBV12-3 or TRBV12-4 with TRBJ1-3; no clear D gene. The germline V and J ends were trimmed by 3 bases and 0 bases, with 6 bases remaining between them. This CDR3 has 14 amino acids. The CDR3 nucleotides are TGTGCCAGCAGTTTTCGGAGCTCTGGAAACACCATATATTTT. Encoded protein: CASSFRSSGNTIYF.

The chain carries TRBV20-1 and TRBJ2-1, with 9 positions matching TRBD2. CDR3 length: 14 amino acids. The germline gives CDR1 DFQATT, CDR2 SNEGSKA (reference sequence). The trim removed 1 base at V and 6 bases at J, leaving 4 bases unmatched. Written as DNA, the CDR3 is TGCAGTGCTAGAGGGGCTAGCGGGATCAATGAGCAGTTCTTC. Amino acids: CSARGASGINEQFF.

V and J are TRBV9 and TRBJ2-3; 8 positions match TRBD2. Trimming at V came to 0 bases and at J to 4 bases, leaving 4 bases not matched to a gene. This CDR3 spans 15 amino acids. Germline V gives CDR1 SGDLS, CDR2 YYNGEE. This CDR3 reads CASSVAGGAADTQYF. The CDR3 coding sequence is TGTGCCAGCAGCGTAGCGGGAGGGGCTGCAGATACGCAGTATTTT.

This clonotype was counted ten times or more. In DNA, the CDR3 is TGTGCCAGCAGCCGAGGGGGGGCGCGGTATTCCACTGAAGCTTTCTTT. It encodes CASSRGGARYSTEAFF. The chain links TRBV6-9 to TRBJ1-1; the D gene is possibly TRBD1 (6 bases). Trimming took off 6 bases at V and 4 bases at J, with 21 bases between the two ends. Germline CDR1 MNHGY, CDR2 SVAAGI. There are 16 residues in the CDR3.

The chain uses TRBV12-3 or TRBV12-4 and TRBJ2-1; no definite D call. Trimming stripped 5 bases from V and 4 bases from J, with 9 bases between. The CDR3 has 13 amino acids. As DNA, the CDR3 is TGTGCCAGCAGTGGAGACCGGTACAATGAGCAGTTCTTC. It codes for CASSGDRYNEQFF.

This clonotype showed up just a few times. The chain couples TRBV20-1 to TRBJ2-5; tentative D call: TRBD1 (6 bases). The J call may be incorrect, as the DNA end agrees better with TRBJ2-1. The CDR3 has 13 residues. CDR1 is DFQATT, CDR2 SNEGSKA, per germline (reference sequence). CDR3 DNA: TGCAGTGCTAGAGGCCCTCCAGGGGATGAGCAGTTCTTC. Translated: CSARGPPGDEQFF.

This clonotype has only a few counts. The V gene is TRBV29-1, the J gene TRBJ1-2; maybe TRBD1 (6 bases). The CDR3 is made up of 13 amino acids. Germline loops: CDR1 SQVTM, CDR2 ANQGSEA. V lost 4 bases and J 0 bases, leaving 9 bases between the germline ends. CDR3 loop: CSVVRTANYGYTF. The CDR3 DNA reads as TGCAGCGTTGTCAGGACAGCTAACTATGGCTACACCTTC.

The chain joins TRBV7-3 to TRBJ2-3, with 9 bases lining up with TRBD2. V lost 5 bases to trimming and J lost 4 bases; unmatched junction nucleotides: 4. Germline lookup yields CDR1 SGHTA and CDR2 FQGTGA. The CDR3 is 14 residues long. CDR3 nucleotide sequence: TGTGCCAGCAGCCTTAGCGGGAGCTCAGATACGCAGTATTTT. Translating it yields CASSLSGSSDTQYF.

V usage is TRBV9 and J usage is TRBJ1-6; no reliable D call. The CDR3 has 15 amino acids. Trimming left V 0 bases short and J 9 bases short, with 13 bases between. CDR1 and CDR2 (germline): SGDLS, YYNGEE. The CDR3 spells CASSVGGLVVSPLHF. For the CDR3, the DNA is TGTGCCAGCAGCGTAGGAGGGTTGGTAGTTTCACCCCTCCACTTT.

This clonotype was detected many times. The gene calls are TRBV20-1 and TRBJ2-5; D unresolved. Germline V lookup: CDR1 DFQATT, CDR2 SNEGSKA (reference sequence). Trimming cost V 2 bases and J 1 base, with 2 bases left between them. The CDR3 has 11 residues. This CDR3 is CSARLQETQYF. CDR3 DNA sequence: TGCAGTGCTAGACTCCAAGAGACCCAGTACTTC.

This clonotype occurred many times. This rearrangement joins TRBV11-2 to TRBJ2-1, with TRBD2 matching over 8 bases. The V gene's germline CDR1 is SGHAT and CDR2 FQNNGV. The trim removed 5 bases at V and 6 bases at J, leaving 15 bases unmatched. CDR3 length equals 17 residues. The CDR3 spells CASSLPSGGQLGNEQFF. CDR3 DNA: TGTGCCAGCAGCCTGCCGAGCGGGGGCCAGCTAGGCAATGAGCAGTTCTTC.

The V call is TRBV6-2 or TRBV6-3, the J call TRBJ2-1; TRBD2 agrees at 7 bases. J was trimmed by 4 bases and V by 4 bases; bases with no gene match: 7. The CDR3 loop spans 15 amino acids. The germline gives CDR1 MNHEY, CDR2 SVGEGT. The CDR3 protein is CASSSSGPLYNEQFF. CDR3 DNA sequence: TGTGCCAGCAGTTCTAGCGGCCCTCTTTACAATGAGCAGTTCTTC.